The clone carrying this TCR beta chain occurred a few times. This entry comes from a study of identical twins. TCRdb reprocessed the 5' RACE reads via MiXCR and lists one record per CDR3 protein. The table lists 420,000 or so distinct CDR3 sequences, approximately 18% of them singletons. Sequencing was carried out using naive T cells sorted from blood. The TCR sequence derives from a man in his fifties or sixties in good health.

The CDR3 DNA sequence: TGTGCCAGCGTGGGAGGCTTATACGAGCAGTACTTC. Translating gives CASVGGLYEQYF. The chain couples TRBV25-1 to TRBJ2-7; possibly TRBD2 for D (6 bases). The length of the CDR3 is 12 residues. With 8 bases removed from V and 4 bases from J, the gap between germline ends came to 12 bases. In germline, CDR1 is MGHDK, CDR2 SYGVNS.